This is a list of T cell receptor beta chains from one sample in a study of cytomegalovirus exposure and HLA in healthy donors. The protocol was immunoSEQ multiplex PCR, while the TCRdb copy is restricted to in-frame clones and leaves out a portion. This repertoire includes around 51,000 clones. The sequenced sample consisted of PBMCs. These receptor sequences come from a woman aged 40-49 years in good health and CMV-seronegative. Both conserved end residues are part of each CDR3. The D gene is left open where the match is weak.

V gene: TRBV25-1
CDR3 length: 15
D gene: TRBD1
J gene: TRBJ2-5
CDR3 protein: CASSEDRGPQETQYF
CDR3 DNA: TGTGCCAGCAGTGAAGACAGGGGACCCCAAGAGACCCAGTACTTC

V gene: TRBV4-1
CDR3 length: 14
D gene: NA
J gene: TRBJ2-7
CDR3 protein: CASPERAGPYEQYF
CDR3 DNA: TGCGCCAGCCCAGAGCGGGCGGGACCCTACGAGCAGTACTTC

V gene: TRBV13
CDR3 length: 17
D gene: TRBD1
J gene: TRBJ1-3
CDR3 protein: CVSSSRTPQGAGNTIYF
CDR3 DNA: TGTGTCAGCAGCTCCCGGACCCCTCAGGGGGCTGGAAACACCATATATTTT

V gene: TRBV4-1
CDR3 length: 17
D gene: TRBD2
J gene: TRBJ2-4
CDR3 protein: CASSQIHTSGGRDIQYF
CDR3 DNA: TGCGCCAGCAGCCAGATCCACACTAGCGGGGGGAGAGACATTCAGTACTTC

V gene: TRBV7-3
CDR3 length: 12
D gene: NA
J gene: TRBJ2-1
CDR3 protein: CASSPQNNEQFF
CDR3 DNA: TGTGCCAGCAGCCCACAGAACAATGAGCAGTTCTTC

V gene: TRBV4-1
CDR3 length: 14
D gene: NA
J gene: TRBJ2-5
CDR3 protein: CASSPSGEWETQYF
CDR3 DNA: TGCGCCAGCAGCCCATCGGGGGAGTGGGAGACCCAGTACTTC

V gene: TRBV4-2
CDR3 length: 15
D gene: NA
J gene: TRBJ2-5
CDR3 protein: CASSQDTGTAETQYF
CDR3 DNA: TGTGCCAGCAGCCAAGATACAGGGACGGCAGAGACCCAGTACTTC

V gene: TRBV7-9
CDR3 length: 14
D gene: TRBD1
J gene: TRBJ2-1
CDR3 protein: CASKTGQVGGEQFF
CDR3 DNA: TGTGCCAGCAAGACCGGACAGGTTGGTGGTGAGCAGTTCTTC

V gene: TRBV5-6
CDR3 length: 12
D gene: NA
J gene: TRBJ2-7
CDR3 protein: CASSLRDYEQYF
CDR3 DNA: TGTGCCAGCAGCCTCAGGGATTACGAGCAGTACTTC

V gene: TRBV7-2
CDR3 length: 12
D gene: NA
J gene: TRBJ1-1
CDR3 protein: CASTQVRTEAFF
CDR3 DNA: TGTGCCAGCACTCAAGTGAGGACTGAAGCTTTCTTT

V gene: TRBV30
CDR3 length: 15
D gene: NA
J gene: TRBJ2-3
CDR3 protein: CAGGFPGGDTDTQYF
CDR3 DNA: TGTGCCGGGGGCTTCCCTGGGGGCGACACAGATACGCAGTATTTT

V gene: TRBV7-8
CDR3 length: 17
D gene: NA
J gene: TRBJ1-2
CDR3 protein: CASSRSDPYRDGYGYTF
CDR3 DNA: TGTGCCAGCAGCCGATCCGACCCCTACAGGGACGGCTATGGCTACACCTTC

V gene: TRBV30
CDR3 length: 14
D gene: TRBD1
J gene: TRBJ1-4
CDR3 protein: CAWSHGTVNEKLFF
CDR3 DNA: TGTGCCTGGAGTCACGGGACAGTTAATGAAAAACTGTTTTTT

V gene: TRBV5-4
CDR3 length: 15
D gene: NA
J gene: TRBJ1-1
CDR3 protein: CASSSPGRANTEAFF
CDR3 DNA: TGTGCCAGCAGCTCCCCGGGGAGGGCGAACACTGAAGCTTTCTTT

V gene: TRBV4-1
CDR3 length: 16
D gene: TRBD2
J gene: TRBJ2-5
CDR3 protein: CASSQDWGGGVETQYF
CDR3 DNA: TGCGCCAGCAGCCAAGATTGGGGCGGGGGTGTCGAGACCCAGTACTTC

V gene: TRBV2
CDR3 length: 16
D gene: NA
J gene: TRBJ2-1
CDR3 protein: CASSDPPGSSDNEQFF
CDR3 DNA: TGTGCCAGCAGTGACCCCCCTGGGAGCTCCGACAATGAGCAGTTCTTC

V gene: TRBV15
CDR3 length: 14
D gene: TRBD1
J gene: TRBJ2-7
CDR3 protein: CATSRDRAVNEQYF
CDR3 DNA: TGTGCCACCAGCAGGGACAGGGCGGTCAACGAGCAGTACTTC

V gene: TRBV19
CDR3 length: 16
D gene: TRBD2
J gene: TRBJ2-1
CDR3 protein: CASSTLAGGSDNEQFF
CDR3 DNA: TGTGCCAGTAGTACCCTAGCGGGAGGGTCCGACAATGAGCAGTTCTTC

V gene: TRBV19
CDR3 length: 14
D gene: NA
J gene: TRBJ1-4
CDR3 protein: CASSIGGGNEKLFF
CDR3 DNA: TGTGCCAGTAGTATTGGTGGAGGTAATGAAAAACTGTTTTTT

V gene: TRBV4-1
CDR3 length: 14
D gene: NA
J gene: TRBJ2-7
CDR3 protein: CASSHERGYYEQYF
CDR3 DNA: TGCGCCAGCAGCCACGAAAGGGGGTACTACGAGCAGTACTTC

V gene: TRBV19
CDR3 length: 13
D gene: TRBD1
J gene: TRBJ1-5
CDR3 protein: CASEGQGKQPQHF
CDR3 DNA: TGTGCCAGTGAGGGACAGGGAAAACAGCCCCAGCATTTT

V gene: TRBV5-1
CDR3 length: 15
D gene: TRBD1
J gene: TRBJ2-5
CDR3 protein: CASTHPTGLGETQYF
CDR3 DNA: TGCGCCAGCACCCATCCGACAGGGTTGGGGGAGACCCAGTACTTC

V gene: TRBV9
CDR3 length: 13
D gene: NA
J gene: TRBJ2-5
CDR3 protein: CASSVGIQENQYF
CDR3 DNA: TGTGCCAGCAGCGTCGGGATCCAAGAGAACCAGTACTTC

V gene: TRBV7-9
CDR3 length: 15
D gene: NA
J gene: TRBJ1-4
CDR3 protein: CASSYNRAANEKLFF
CDR3 DNA: TGTGCCAGCAGCTACAACAGGGCGGCTAATGAAAAACTGTTTTTT

V gene: TRBV4-1
CDR3 length: 18
D gene: NA
J gene: TRBJ2-7
CDR3 protein: CASSQFPPGDLSAYEQYF
CDR3 DNA: TGCGCCAGCAGCCAATTCCCCCCGGGCGACCTTAGCGCCTACGAGCAGTACTTC

V gene: TRBV18
CDR3 length: 14
D gene: NA
J gene: TRBJ1-2
CDR3 protein: CASSPGRVHYGYTF
CDR3 DNA: TGTGCCAGCTCACCGGGCAGGGTGCACTATGGCTACACCTTC

V gene: TRBV18
CDR3 length: 17
D gene: TRBD1
J gene: TRBJ1-1
CDR3 protein: CASSPTGQGSMNTEAFF
CDR3 DNA: TGTGCCAGCTCACCAACGGGACAGGGCTCCATGAACACTGAAGCTTTCTTT

V gene: TRBV23-1
CDR3 length: 14
D gene: TRBD1
J gene: TRBJ2-7
CDR3 protein: CASSPGQGAYEQYF
CDR3 DNA: TGCGCCAGCAGTCCGGGACAGGGCGCCTACGAGCAGTACTTC

V gene: TRBV6-6
CDR3 length: 13
D gene: NA
J gene: TRBJ2-3
CDR3 protein: CASSSTRADTQYF
CDR3 DNA: TGTGCCAGCAGTTCCACTAGGGCGGATACGCAGTATTTT

V gene: TRBV5-1
CDR3 length: 16
D gene: NA
J gene: TRBJ1-3
CDR3 protein: CASSLDPGFSGNTIYF
CDR3 DNA: TGCGCCAGCAGCTTGGATCCAGGATTCTCTGGAAACACCATATATTTT

V gene: TRBV18
CDR3 length: 15
D gene: NA
J gene: TRBJ2-2
CDR3 protein: CASSPPSSNTGELFF
CDR3 DNA: TGTGCCAGCTCACCACCATCATCGAACACCGGGGAGCTGTTTTTT

V gene: TRBV29-1
CDR3 length: 15
D gene: NA
J gene: TRBJ1-1
CDR3 protein: CSVVILRARVTEAFF
CDR3 DNA: TGCAGCGTTGTAATTTTGAGGGCAAGGGTCACTGAAGCTTTCTTT

V gene: TRBV5-4
CDR3 length: 14
D gene: NA
J gene: TRBJ2-1
CDR3 protein: CASSLVATDNEQFF
CDR3 DNA: TGTGCCAGCAGCTTGGTAGCCACCGACAATGAGCAGTTCTTC

V gene: TRBV7-9
CDR3 length: 15
D gene: TRBD2
J gene: TRBJ2-7
CDR3 protein: CASSLAGGGRDEQYF
CDR3 DNA: TGTGCCAGCAGCTTAGCTGGCGGGGGTAGGGACGAGCAGTACTTC

V gene: TRBV5-1
CDR3 length: 15
D gene: NA
J gene: TRBJ1-2
CDR3 protein: CATRELTGPSGGYTF
CDR3 DNA: TGCGCCACCAGGGAATTGACAGGTCCCTCGGGCGGCTACACCTTC

V gene: TRBV9
CDR3 length: 16
D gene: TRBD1
J gene: TRBJ1-2
CDR3 protein: CASSVVGRQGAGGYTF
CDR3 DNA: TGTGCCAGCAGCGTAGTGGGGAGACAGGGGGCTGGTGGCTACACCTTC

V gene: TRBV10-3
CDR3 length: 14
D gene: TRBD1
J gene: TRBJ1-2
CDR3 protein: CAIRGTGPRYGYTF
CDR3 DNA: TGTGCCATCAGGGGGACAGGGCCTCGGTATGGCTACACCTTC

V gene: TRBV13
CDR3 length: 17
D gene: TRBD2
J gene: TRBJ2-1
CDR3 protein: CASSLRTSGRTYNEQFF
CDR3 DNA: TGTGCCAGCAGTTTAAGGACTAGCGGGAGGACTTACAATGAGCAGTTCTTC

V gene: TRBV7-6
CDR3 length: 15
D gene: NA
J gene: TRBJ2-3
CDR3 protein: CASSLGFLRTDTQYF
CDR3 DNA: TGTGCCAGCAGCTTAGGGTTCCTACGGACAGATACGCAGTATTTT

V gene: TRBV5-8
CDR3 length: 14
D gene: TRBD2
J gene: TRBJ2-3
CDR3 protein: CASQREGRIDTQYF
CDR3 DNA: TGTGCCAGCCAGCGGGAGGGCCGAATAGATACGCAGTATTTT

V gene: TRBV6-1
CDR3 length: 14
D gene: NA
J gene: TRBJ1-5
CDR3 protein: CASSERRGNQPQHF
CDR3 DNA: TGTGCCAGCAGTGAAAGGCGGGGCAATCAGCCCCAGCATTTT

V gene: TRBV21-1
CDR3 length: 13
D gene: NA
J gene: TRBJ1-1
CDR3 protein: CASSKYVNTEAFF
CDR3 DNA: TGTGCCAGCAGCAAATATGTGAACACTGAAGCTTTCTTT

V gene: TRBV19
CDR3 length: 18
D gene: TRBD1
J gene: TRBJ1-5
CDR3 protein: CASTSLWDRGYRNQPQHF
CDR3 DNA: TGTGCCAGTACCTCACTTTGGGACAGGGGATATAGGAATCAGCCCCAGCATTTT

V gene: TRBV9
CDR3 length: 16
D gene: TRBD1
J gene: TRBJ2-4
CDR3 protein: CASSAGTGSTKNIQYF
CDR3 DNA: TGTGCCAGCAGCGCCGGGACAGGATCAACCAAAAACATTCAGTACTTC

V gene: TRBV7-9
CDR3 length: 13
D gene: TRBD1
J gene: TRBJ1-2
CDR3 protein: CASSSWDSRGYTF
CDR3 DNA: TGTGCCAGCAGCTCGTGGGACAGTCGTGGCTACACCTTC

V gene: TRBV18
CDR3 length: 15
D gene: NA
J gene: TRBJ1-2
CDR3 protein: CASSLRSQGNYGYTF
CDR3 DNA: TGTGCCAGCTCACTTAGGTCACAGGGAAACTATGGCTACACCTTC

V gene: TRBV7-2
CDR3 length: 13
D gene: NA
J gene: TRBJ1-2
CDR3 protein: CASSSRASYGYTF
CDR3 DNA: TGTGCCAGCAGCTCCAGGGCAAGCTATGGCTACACCTTC

V gene: TRBV4-1
CDR3 length: 16
D gene: TRBD1
J gene: TRBJ2-7
CDR3 protein: CASSPYKGQGSYEQYF
CDR3 DNA: TGCGCCAGCAGCCCCTATAAGGGACAGGGGTCCTACGAGCAGTACTTC

V gene: TRBV7-2
CDR3 length: 13
D gene: NA
J gene: TRBJ2-7
CDR3 protein: CASATGTSYEQYF
CDR3 DNA: TGTGCCAGTGCAACAGGAACCTCCTACGAGCAGTACTTC

V gene: TRBV4-1
CDR3 length: 19
D gene: TRBD2
J gene: TRBJ2-3
CDR3 protein: CASSPYAPGTSDSTDTQYF
CDR3 DNA: TGCGCCAGCAGCCCCTACGCCCCCGGGACTAGCGACAGCACAGATACGCAGTATTTT

V gene: TRBV2
CDR3 length: 14
D gene: NA
J gene: TRBJ2-2
CDR3 protein: CASSDTGEYGELFF
CDR3 DNA: TGTGCCAGCAGTGATACGGGAGAGTACGGGGAGCTGTTTTTT

V gene: TRBV28
CDR3 length: 12
D gene: TRBD1
J gene: TRBJ1-2
CDR3 protein: CASSAGGDGYTF
CDR3 DNA: TGTGCCAGCAGCGCAGGGGGCGATGGCTACACCTTC

V gene: TRBV5-1
CDR3 length: 16
D gene: TRBD2
J gene: TRBJ2-5
CDR3 protein: CASSTSAGGYQETQYF
CDR3 DNA: TGCGCCAGCAGCACCTCCGCGGGGGGGTACCAAGAGACCCAGTACTTC